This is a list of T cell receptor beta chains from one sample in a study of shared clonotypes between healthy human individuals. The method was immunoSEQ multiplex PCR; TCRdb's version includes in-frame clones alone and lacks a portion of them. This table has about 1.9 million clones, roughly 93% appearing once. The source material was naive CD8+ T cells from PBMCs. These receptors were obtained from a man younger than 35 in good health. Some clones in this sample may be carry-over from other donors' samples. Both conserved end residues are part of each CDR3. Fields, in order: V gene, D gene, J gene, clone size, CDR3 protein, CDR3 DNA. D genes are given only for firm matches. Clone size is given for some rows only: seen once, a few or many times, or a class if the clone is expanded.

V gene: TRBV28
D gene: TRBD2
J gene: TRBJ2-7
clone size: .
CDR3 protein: CASSLGTSGRFLTYEQYF
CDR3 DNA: TGTGCCAGCAGTTTAGGGACTAGCGGGAGGTTCTTGACCTACGAGCAGTACTTC

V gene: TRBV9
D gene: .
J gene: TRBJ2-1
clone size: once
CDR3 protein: CASSVQTGKIGYNEQFF
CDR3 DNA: TGTGCCAGCAGCGTTCAGACCGGTAAGATCGGCTACAATGAGCAGTTCTTC

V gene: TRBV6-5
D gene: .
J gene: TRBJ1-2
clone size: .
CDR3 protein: CASSYGRRDGYTF
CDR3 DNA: TGTGCCAGCAGTTACGGCCGGAGAGATGGCTACACCTTC

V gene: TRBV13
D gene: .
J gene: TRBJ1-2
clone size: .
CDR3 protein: CASSSRESYGYTF
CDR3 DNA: TGTGCCAGCAGCTCCCGGGAGTCTTATGGCTACACCTTC

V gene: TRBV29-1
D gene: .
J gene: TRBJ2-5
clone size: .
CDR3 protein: CSVPGRYQETQYF
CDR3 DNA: TGCAGCGTCCCCGGCAGGTACCAAGAGACCCAGTACTTC

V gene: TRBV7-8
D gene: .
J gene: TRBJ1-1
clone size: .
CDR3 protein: CASSLEPGALNTEAFF
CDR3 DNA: TGTGCCAGCAGCTTAGAACCAGGGGCACTCAACACTGAAGCTTTCTTT

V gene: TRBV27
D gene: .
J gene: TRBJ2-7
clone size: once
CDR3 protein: CASSASGVGEQYF
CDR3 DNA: TGTGCCAGCAGTGCGTCAGGGGTCGGTGAGCAGTACTTC

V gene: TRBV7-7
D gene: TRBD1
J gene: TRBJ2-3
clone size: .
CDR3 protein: CASSLASGRGNTQYF
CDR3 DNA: TGTGCCAGCAGCTTAGCGTCAGGCAGGGGGAATACGCAGTATTTT

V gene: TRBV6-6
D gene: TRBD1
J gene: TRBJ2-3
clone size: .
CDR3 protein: CASSPFRDRGSDTQYF
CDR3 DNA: TGTGCCAGCAGTCCATTCCGGGACAGGGGGTCAGATACGCAGTATTTT

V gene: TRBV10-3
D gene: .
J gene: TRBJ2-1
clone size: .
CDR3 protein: CAIILSATYNEQFF
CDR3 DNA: TGTGCCATCATCCTTAGCGCTACCTACAATGAGCAGTTCTTC

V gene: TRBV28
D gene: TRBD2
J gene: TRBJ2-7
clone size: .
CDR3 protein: CASTQVRAGGPYEQYF
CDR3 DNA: TGTGCCAGCACCCAGGTACGAGCGGGAGGGCCCTACGAGCAGTACTTC

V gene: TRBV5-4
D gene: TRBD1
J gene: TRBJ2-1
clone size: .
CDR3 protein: CASSLAEGAQKFF
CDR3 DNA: TGTGCCAGCAGCTTGGCAGAGGGGGCGCAGAAGTTCTTC

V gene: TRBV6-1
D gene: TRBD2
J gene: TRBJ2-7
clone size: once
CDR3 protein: CASSEPGWTSGAYEQYF
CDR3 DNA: TGTGCCAGCAGTGAACCCGGATGGACTAGCGGGGCCTACGAGCAGTACTTC